This T cell receptor (beta chain) was captured in a study of cytomegalovirus exposure and HLA in healthy donors. The PCR contained 60 Vbeta and 13 Jbeta primers. Only in-frame clones appear in the TCRdb table, and some are missing; sequencing was by immunoSEQ multiplex PCR. The sample yields about 160,000 clones, approximately 75% seen once. The sequenced sample was PBMCs. The sequence came from a man over 45 in good health and CMV-seropositive.

The CDR3 loop is CASSPYAGRGNYGYTF. CDR3 bases: TGTGCCAGCAGCCCATACGCCGGACGAGGGAACTATGGCTACACCTTC. This chain links TRBV4-2 with TRBJ1-2; D unresolved. From germline, CDR1 is LGHNA and CDR2 YNFKEQ. The V gene lost 4 bases and the J gene lost 2 bases, with 17 bases spanning the gap. This CDR3 comprises 16 residues.